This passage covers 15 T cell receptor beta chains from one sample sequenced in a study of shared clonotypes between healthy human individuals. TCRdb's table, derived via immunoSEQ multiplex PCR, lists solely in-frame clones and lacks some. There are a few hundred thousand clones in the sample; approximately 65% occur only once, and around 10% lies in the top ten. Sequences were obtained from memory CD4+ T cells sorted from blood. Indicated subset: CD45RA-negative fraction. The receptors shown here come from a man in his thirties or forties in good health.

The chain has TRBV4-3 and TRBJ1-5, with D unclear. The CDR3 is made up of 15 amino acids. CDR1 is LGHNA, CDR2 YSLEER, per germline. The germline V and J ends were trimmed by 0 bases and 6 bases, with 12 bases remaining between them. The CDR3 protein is CASSQDSGLGQPQHF. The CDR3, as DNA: TGCGCCAGCAGCCAAGATTCCGGGTTAGGTCAGCCCCAGCATTTT.

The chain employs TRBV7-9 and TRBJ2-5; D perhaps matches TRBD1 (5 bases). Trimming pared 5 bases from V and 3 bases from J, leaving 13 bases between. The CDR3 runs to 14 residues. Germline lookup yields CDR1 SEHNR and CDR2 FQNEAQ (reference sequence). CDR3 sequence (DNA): TGTGCCAGCAGCATTTATGCGACAGAAGAGACCCAGTACTTC. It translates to CASSIYATEETQYF. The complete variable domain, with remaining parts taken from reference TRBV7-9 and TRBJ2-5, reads DTGVSQNPRHKITKRGQNVTFRCDPISEHNRLYWYRQTLGQGPEFLTYFQNEAQLEKSRLLSDRFSAERPKGSFSTLEIQRTEQGDSAMYLCASSIYATEETQYFGPGTRLLVL.

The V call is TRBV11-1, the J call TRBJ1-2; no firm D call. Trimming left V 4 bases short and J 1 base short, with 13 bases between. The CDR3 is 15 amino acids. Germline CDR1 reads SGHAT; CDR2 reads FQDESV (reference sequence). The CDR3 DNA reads TGTGCCAGCAGCTCCTTTGCCGGGGTTAACTATGGCTACACCTTC. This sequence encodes CASSSFAGVNYGYTF.

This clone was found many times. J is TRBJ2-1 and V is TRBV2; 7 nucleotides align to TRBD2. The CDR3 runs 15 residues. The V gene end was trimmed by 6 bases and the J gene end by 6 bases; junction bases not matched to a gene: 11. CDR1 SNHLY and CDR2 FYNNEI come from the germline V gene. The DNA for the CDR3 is TGTGCCAGCAGGTTTAGTAGTGGGGGGGGCAATGAGCAGTTCTTC. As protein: CASRFSSGGGNEQFF.

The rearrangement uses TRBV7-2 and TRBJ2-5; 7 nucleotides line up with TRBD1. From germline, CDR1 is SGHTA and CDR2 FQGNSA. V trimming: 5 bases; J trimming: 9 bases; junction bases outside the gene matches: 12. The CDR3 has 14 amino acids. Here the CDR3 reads CASSRGQTFEAQYF. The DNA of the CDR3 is TGTGCCAGCAGCAGGGGACAGACGTTTGAGGCCCAGTACTTC.

CDR3 in amino acids: CAISESGDSSEQFF. CDR3 DNA sequence: TGTGCCATCAGTGAGTCCGGCGACAGTAGTGAGCAGTTCTTC. V usage is TRBV10-3 and J usage is TRBJ2-1; TRBD1 might be the D (5 bases). CDR1 and CDR2 (germline): ENHRY, SYGVKD. Between the trimmed V and J ends, which lost 0 bases and 9 bases, there was a span of 12 bases. This CDR3 has 14 residues.

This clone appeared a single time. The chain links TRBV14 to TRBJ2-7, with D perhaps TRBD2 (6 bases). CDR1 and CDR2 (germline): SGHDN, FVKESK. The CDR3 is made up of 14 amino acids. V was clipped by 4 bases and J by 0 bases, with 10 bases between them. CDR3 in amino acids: CASSRRGSSYEQYF. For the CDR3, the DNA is TGTGCCAGCAGCCGGAGGGGCAGCTCCTACGAGCAGTACTTC.

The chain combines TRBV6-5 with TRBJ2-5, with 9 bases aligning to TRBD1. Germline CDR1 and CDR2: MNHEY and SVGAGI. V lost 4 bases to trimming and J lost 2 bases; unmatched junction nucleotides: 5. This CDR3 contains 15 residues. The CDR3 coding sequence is TGTGCCAGCAGTTCCGGGACAGGGCGTCAAGAGACCCAGTACTTC. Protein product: CASSSGTGRQETQYF.

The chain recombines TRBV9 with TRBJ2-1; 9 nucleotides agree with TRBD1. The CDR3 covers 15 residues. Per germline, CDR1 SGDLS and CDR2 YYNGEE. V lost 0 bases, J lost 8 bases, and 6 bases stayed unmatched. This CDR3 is CASSVGSRTGDEQFF. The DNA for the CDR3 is TGTGCCAGCAGCGTAGGATCGCGGACAGGGGATGAGCAGTTCTTC.

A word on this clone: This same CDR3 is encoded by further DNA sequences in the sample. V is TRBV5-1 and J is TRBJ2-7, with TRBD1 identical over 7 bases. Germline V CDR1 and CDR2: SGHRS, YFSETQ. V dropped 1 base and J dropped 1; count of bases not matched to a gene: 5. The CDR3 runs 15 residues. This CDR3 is CASSLKAGGSYEQYF. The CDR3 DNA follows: TGCGCCAGCAGCTTGAAGGCAGGGGGATCCTACGAGCAGTACTTC.

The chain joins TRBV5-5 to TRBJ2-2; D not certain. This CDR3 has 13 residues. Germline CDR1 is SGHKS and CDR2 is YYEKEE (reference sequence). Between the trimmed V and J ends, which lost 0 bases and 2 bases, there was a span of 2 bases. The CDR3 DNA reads TGTGCCAGCAGCTTGGGAAACACCGGGGAGCTGTTTTTT. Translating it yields CASSLGNTGELFF. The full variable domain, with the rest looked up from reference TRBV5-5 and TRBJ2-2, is DAGVTQSPTHLIKTRGQQVTLRCSPISGHKSVSWYQQVLGQGPQFIFQYYEKEERGRGNFPDRFSARQFPNYSSELNVNALLLGDSALYLCASSLGNTGELFFGEGSRLTVL.

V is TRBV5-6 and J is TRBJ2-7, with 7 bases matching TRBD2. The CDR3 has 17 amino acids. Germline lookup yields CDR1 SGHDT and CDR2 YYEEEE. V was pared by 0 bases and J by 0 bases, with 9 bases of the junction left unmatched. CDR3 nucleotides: TGTGCCAGCAGCTTGGCCCATACGGCGGGAGCCTCCTACGAGCAGTACTTC. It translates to CASSLAHTAGASYEQYF.

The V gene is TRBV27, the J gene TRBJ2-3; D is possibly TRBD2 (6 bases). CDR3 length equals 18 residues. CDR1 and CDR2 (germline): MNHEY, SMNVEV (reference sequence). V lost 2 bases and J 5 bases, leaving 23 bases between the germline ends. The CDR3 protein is CASSLKGTNRRVGDTQYF. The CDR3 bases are TGTGCCAGCAGTTTAAAGGGGACCAATAGGAGGGTTGGAGATACGCAGTATTTT.

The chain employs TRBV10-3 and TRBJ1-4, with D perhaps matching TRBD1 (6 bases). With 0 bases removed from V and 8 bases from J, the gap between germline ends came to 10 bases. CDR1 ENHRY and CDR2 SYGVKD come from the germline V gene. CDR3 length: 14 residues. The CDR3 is CAISESGGDEKLFF. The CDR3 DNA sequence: TGTGCCATCAGTGAGTCAGGGGGGGACGAAAAACTGTTTTTT.

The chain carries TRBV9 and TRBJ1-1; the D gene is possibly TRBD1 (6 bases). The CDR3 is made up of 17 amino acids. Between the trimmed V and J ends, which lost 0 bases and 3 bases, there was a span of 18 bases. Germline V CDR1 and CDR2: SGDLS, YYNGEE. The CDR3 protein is CASSVGGTGADYTEAFF. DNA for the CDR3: TGTGCCAGCAGCGTAGGAGGGACGGGGGCAGATTACACTGAAGCTTTCTTT.